This TCR beta chain was observed in a study of blood T cell repertoires in COVID-19 (dated by TCRdb to about 2020). Regarding the complete study: The collaborator samples originated in the United States, Italy and Spain and spanned the acute and convalescent phases of COVID-19. The material from the prospective study consisted of cDNA or gDNA derived from T cells, B-cell-depleted T cells, or PBMCs. Deeply sampled blood TCRbeta repertoires from subjects exposed to, actively infected with, or recovered from COVID-19 were included in the dataset. The repertoires were made available in a free public database intended to serve as a resource for research on the immune response to SARS-CoV-2. Samples were obtained from the ongoing ImmuneRACE study (first 160 participants) and from 1,254 subjects provided by 6 global collaborators. The sample metadata nearly always contained a de-identified subject ID, COVID-19 status, age in years and sex. Where HLA class I and class II types were available, the types were taken from metadata supplied by the sample provider, not from assay-based typing. Beyond this particular receptor, the publication reports: The amount of clinical and demographic metadata varied by source and participant and was provided uncurated.

The collaborating institutions used their own protocols to collect whole blood in K2EDTA tubes. For TCRbeta analysis, collaborators shipped samples as frozen whole blood, isolated PBMCs, or DNA extracted from either of those sample types. TCRbeta CDR3 regions were amplified from genomic DNA using the immunoSEQ Assay, a bias-controlled multiplex PCR. Processing in the source paper ran as follows. The number of nucleated cells in each sample was estimated from the amplification of reference gene primers within the assay. To quantify the absolute abundance of each unique TCRbeta CDR3 rearrangement, sequence reads were collapsed and filtered. Productive Simpson clonality was computed per sample as the square root of Simpson's diversity index over productive rearrangements. In TCRdb, the immuneACCESS table is reduced to in-frame sequences with V and J assigned. These tables do not hold every clone; where another copy was compared, an unresolved V gene accounts for under half, and the others remain unexplained. V and J calls and clone size follow that table, whereas D and trimming were derived from the DNA. The sample contains 220,000 or so clones, under 90% of them found a single time. Of the sample, about 3.9% is held by the ten largest clones.

For this chain, trimming is 6 bases at the V end and 4 bases at the J end, and the number of junction bases without a gene match is 8. The CDR3 measures 15 amino acids from cysteine to phenylalanine. The DNA shown is the 45-base CDR3, in frame from base 1. CDR1 and CDR2 are read off the germline V gene as SGHNT and YENEEA. Notes on this clone: Its antigen remains unidentified. Qualities for individual bases were not recorded, and no much larger clone is one base off.

The rearranged segments are TRBV11-3 and TRBJ2-3; TRBD1 lines up with 9 middle nucleotides. The specimen sequenced was peripheral blood. The receptor comes from a woman older than 75 with acute or convalescent COVID-19. The CDR3 protein is CASSSPGTGPDTQYF. The sequence in DNA is TGTGCCAGCAGTTCCCCCGGGACAGGGCCAGATACGCAGTATTTT. When the CDR3 is completed using the reference TRBV11-3 and TRBJ2-3 genes on either side, the full variable domain is EAGVVQSPRYKIIEKKQPVAFWCNPISGHNTLYWYLQNLGQGPELLIRYENEEAVDDSQLPKDRFSAERLKGVDSTLKIQPAELGDSAVYLCASSSPGTGPDTQYFGPGTRLTVL.